What follows are 19 T cell receptor beta chains derived from one specimen sequenced in a study of shared clonotypes between healthy human individuals. Assay used: immunoSEQ multiplex PCR; TCRdb lists only in-frame clones, some missing. This repertoire shows 950,000 to 1,200,000 clones, around 77% found once; its top ten account for 0.89%. Input material: memory CD4+ T cells from PBMCs. Subset described: CD45RA-negative fraction. These receptors all stem from a man younger than 30 in good health. Some clones in this sample may be carry-over from other donors' samples.

V and J are TRBV4-3 and TRBJ2-7; D call uncertain. Germline V gene sequence: CDR1 LGHNA, CDR2 YSLEER. This CDR3 has 13 residues. Between the trimmed V and J ends, which lost 1 base and 5 bases, there was a span of 9 bases. This chain's CDR3 is CASSQVGGDEQYF. The CDR3 DNA reads as TGCGCCAGCAGCCAAGTAGGTGGGGACGAGCAGTACTTC.

Points on this clone: A far bigger clonotype differs at one base, so this is likely a read error. This chain joins TRBV11-1 and TRBJ2-5; D is unclear. Trimming took off 5 bases at V and 2 bases at J, with 3 bases between the two ends. In germline, CDR1 is SGHAT, CDR2 FQDESV (reference sequence). The CDR3 totals 11 residues. In nucleotides, the CDR3 is TGTGCCAGCAGCCAACAAGAGACCCAGTACTTC. This encodes CASSQQETQYF. Using reference TRBV11-1 and TRBJ2-5 for the parts outside the CDR3, the full variable domain is EAEVAQSPRYKITEKSQAVAFWCDPISGHATLYWYRQILGQGPELLVQFQDESVVDDSQLPKDRFSAERLKGVDSTLKIQPAELGDSAMYLCASSQQETQYFGPGTRLLVL.

This clone was counted only a few times. The chain recombines TRBV2 with TRBJ2-7; 7 positions match TRBD2. The CDR3 has 12 amino acids. CDR1 is SNHLY, CDR2 FYNNEI, per germline. V trimming: 8 bases; J trimming: 5 bases; junction bases outside the gene matches: 6. CDR3 region: CASGAGINEQYF. The CDR3 DNA sequence: TGTGCCAGCGGAGCGGGAATTAACGAGCAGTACTTC.

V is TRBV28 and J is TRBJ1-3; a possible D gene is TRBD1 (5 bases). Germline V lookup: CDR1 MDHEN, CDR2 SYDVKM. This CDR3 has 15 residues. V shed 4 bases and J shed 0 bases, with 10 bases lying between them. CDR3 loop: CASSSQGASGNTIYF. The CDR3, as DNA: TGTGCCAGCAGTTCGCAGGGCGCCTCTGGAAACACCATATATTTT.

J is TRBJ2-3 and V is TRBV7-9; TRBD2 aligns across 9 bases. With V trimmed by 1 base and J by 5 bases, 7 bases remained unmatched. The CDR3 has 16 amino acids. Germline CDR1 reads SEHNR; CDR2 reads FQNEAQ (reference sequence). The CDR3 here is CASSLGSLREGDTQYF. Written as DNA, the CDR3 is TGTGCCAGCAGCTTAGGGAGCTTGCGGGAGGGAGATACGCAGTATTTT. Full variable domain (outside the CDR3, taken from reference TRBV7-9 and TRBJ2-3): DTGVSQNPRHKITKRGQNVTFRCDPISEHNRLYWYRQTLGQGPEFLTYFQNEAQLEKSRLLSDRFSAERPKGSFSTLEIQRTEQGDSAMYLCASSLGSLREGDTQYFGPGTRLTVL.

The chain is built from TRBV7-8 and TRBJ2-3; possibly TRBD1 for D (6 bases). V lost 8 bases to trimming and J lost 2 bases, with 17 bases between them. The CDR3 spans 15 residues. The germline V gene has CDR1 SGHVS and CDR2 FQNEAQ. CDR3 bases: TGTGCCAGCGCCCGAGAGGACAGAGACACAGATACGCAGTATTTT. Encoded protein: CASAREDRDTDTQYF.

The chain is built from TRBV6-1 and TRBJ2-5, with D possibly matching TRBD2 (6 bases). The CDR3 runs to 11 residues. In germline, CDR1 is MNHNS, CDR2 SASEGT. V was pared by 8 bases and J by 4 bases, with 8 bases between. CDR3 region: CASGRSETQYF. The CDR3 bases are TGTGCCAGCGGGAGGTCAGAGACCCAGTACTTC.

The chain joins TRBV28 to TRBJ2-2; no definite D call. This CDR3 contains 14 residues. The germline V gene encodes CDR1 MDHEN and CDR2 SYDVKM. V was pared by 5 bases and J by 5 bases, with 12 bases between. The DNA of the CDR3 is TGTGCCAGCAGTAGGTCAGGTTTTACCGGGGAGCTGTTTTTT. This codes for CASSRSGFTGELFF.

The chain combines TRBV7-9 with TRBJ1-1; 7 positions match TRBD1. Germline lookup yields CDR1 SEHNR and CDR2 FQNEAQ (reference sequence). V shed 5 bases, J shed 4 bases, and the junction held 7 bases outside the gene matches. The CDR3 sequence is 14 residues long. CDR3 DNA: TGTGCCAGCAGCATTGGACAGGACTTCACTGAAGCTTTCTTT. Translated: CASSIGQDFTEAFF.

This clone was seen a few times. The chain employs TRBV5-4 and TRBJ2-5, with a possible D match to TRBD2 (6 bases). The CDR3 is made up of 13 amino acids. V was trimmed by 3 bases and J by 5 bases, leaving 11 bases between them. Germline V gene data show CDR1 as SGHNT and CDR2 as YYREEE (reference sequence). The chain's CDR3 is CASSSQAGETQYF. The CDR3 nucleotides read TGTGCCAGCAGCTCTCAAGCGGGTGAGACCCAGTACTTC.

V gene TRBV5-4 combines with J gene TRBJ2-3, with D hard to call. CDR3 length equals 16 residues. Germline values: CDR1 SGHNT, CDR2 YYREEE (reference sequence). The ends were cut back, 4 bases at V and 1 base at J, with 16 bases in the middle. This chain's CDR3 is CASSPPRVERTDTQYF. DNA of the CDR3: TGTGCCAGCAGCCCGCCCCGGGTCGAACGCACAGATACGCAGTATTTT.

In regard to this clone: A much larger clone sits a single nucleotide away, making a read error possible. The chain joins TRBV6-5 to TRBJ2-7; D remains unclear. Germline V gene data show CDR1 as MNHEY and CDR2 as SVGAGI. This CDR3 spans 11 amino acids. The V end was cut by 5 bases, the J end by 2 bases, with 4 bases between. Written as DNA, the CDR3 is TGTGCCAGCAGTAACACCTACGAGCAGTACTTC. It specifies CASSNTYEQYF.

The chain is built from TRBV9 and TRBJ1-3; D might be TRBD1 (5 bases). The CDR3 loop spans 13 amino acids. Looked up from germline, CDR1 is SGDLS and CDR2 is YYNGEE. With 3 bases removed from V and 4 bases from J, the gap between germline ends came to 8 bases. The CDR3 here is CASSDGAGNTIYF. In nucleotides, the CDR3 is TGTGCCAGCAGCGATGGGGCCGGAAACACCATATATTTT.

This clone was counted a few times. A much bigger clone sits one base away, suggesting this may be a read error. This same CDR3 is encoded by further DNA sequences in the sample. The gene calls are TRBV4-3 and TRBJ1-4; 10 bases match TRBD1. The CDR3 consists of 16 residues. Germline V gene sequence: CDR1 LGHNA, CDR2 YSLEER. CDR3: CASSQDLGTGAEKLFF. The DNA of the CDR3 is TGCGCCAGCAGCCAAGATCTTGGGACAGGGGCCGAAAAACTGTTCTTT.

This clone was picked up many times. The gene calls are TRBV5-6 and TRBJ2-7; the D gene is possibly TRBD1 (5 bases). Germline V gene lookup returns CDR1 SGHDT and CDR2 YYEEEE. V was clipped by 0 bases and J by 0 bases, with 10 bases between them. The CDR3 has 15 amino acids. CDR3 nucleotides: TGTGCCAGCAGCTTGGGGGGCGCCCTCTCCTACGAGCAGTACTTC. Protein sequence: CASSLGGALSYEQYF.

The V call is TRBV5-1, the J call TRBJ2-1; possible D gene TRBD1, 5 bases. Trimming shortened V by 4 bases and J by 2 bases, and 16 bases separated the two germline ends. The CDR3 is made up of 16 amino acids. Germline loops: CDR1 SGHRS, CDR2 YFSETQ. CDR3 residues: CASSILPDTAYNEQFF. CDR3 sequence (DNA): TGCGCCAGCAGCATCTTACCGGACACTGCCTACAATGAGCAGTTCTTC.

The chain links TRBV5-5 to TRBJ2-5; no clear D. CDR3 size: 14 residues. In germline, CDR1 is SGHKS, CDR2 YYEKEE (reference sequence). V lost 0 bases to trimming and J lost 2 bases, with 8 bases between them. The CDR3 nucleotides read TGTGCCAGCAGCTTGGTGGTCTCACAAGAGACCCAGTACTTC. Protein: CASSLVVSQETQYF.

This clone was seen only once. J is TRBJ1-4 and V is TRBV27; D remains unclear. Germline loops: CDR1 MNHEY, CDR2 SMNVEV (reference sequence). V lost 8 bases and J lost 0, with 10 bases in between. This CDR3 comprises 14 residues. The CDR3 DNA is TGTGCCAGCGCGAGCCCCTCAACTAATGAAAAACTGTTTTTT. Its protein product is CASASPSTNEKLFF.

V is TRBV28 and J is TRBJ1-4, with 7 positions matching TRBD1. V lost 6 bases and J lost 5; bases outside the gene matches: 6. In germline, CDR1 is MDHEN, CDR2 SYDVKM. CDR3 length: 14 residues. The CDR3 DNA reads as TGTGCCAGCAGCAAAGGGGGCGAAAATGAAAAACTGTTTTTT. As protein: CASSKGGENEKLFF.